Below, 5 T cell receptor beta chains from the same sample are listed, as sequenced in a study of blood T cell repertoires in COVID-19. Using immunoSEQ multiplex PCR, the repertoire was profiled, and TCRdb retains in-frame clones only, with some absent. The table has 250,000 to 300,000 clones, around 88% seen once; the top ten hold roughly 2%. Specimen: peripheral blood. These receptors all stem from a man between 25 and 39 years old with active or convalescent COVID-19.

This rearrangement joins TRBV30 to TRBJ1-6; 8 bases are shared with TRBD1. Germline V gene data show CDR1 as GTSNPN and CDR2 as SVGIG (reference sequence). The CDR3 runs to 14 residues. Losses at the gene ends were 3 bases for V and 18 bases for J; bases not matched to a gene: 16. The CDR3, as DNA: TGTGCCTGGAGCGCCGGACAGGGAGGCGTACTCCGCCACTTT. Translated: CAWSAGQGGVLRHF.

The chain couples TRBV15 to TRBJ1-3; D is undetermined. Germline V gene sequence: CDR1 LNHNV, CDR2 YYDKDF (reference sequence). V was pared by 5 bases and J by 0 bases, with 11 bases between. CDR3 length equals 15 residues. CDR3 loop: CATSPRWSSGNTIYF. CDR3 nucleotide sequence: TGTGCCACCAGCCCGCGGTGGTCCTCTGGAAACACCATATATTTT.

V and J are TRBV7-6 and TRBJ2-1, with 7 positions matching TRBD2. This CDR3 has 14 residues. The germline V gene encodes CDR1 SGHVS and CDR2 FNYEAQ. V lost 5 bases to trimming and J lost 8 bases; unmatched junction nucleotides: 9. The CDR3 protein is CASSPAGDQDEQFF. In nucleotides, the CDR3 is TGTGCCAGCAGCCCGGCGGGGGACCAGGATGAGCAGTTCTTC.

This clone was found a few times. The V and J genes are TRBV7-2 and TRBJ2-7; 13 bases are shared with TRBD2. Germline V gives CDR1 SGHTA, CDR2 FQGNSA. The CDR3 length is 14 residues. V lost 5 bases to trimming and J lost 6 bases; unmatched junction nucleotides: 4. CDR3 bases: TGTGCCAGCAGCCAACTAGCGGGGGGGGCCGAGCAGTACTTC. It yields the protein CASSQLAGGAEQYF. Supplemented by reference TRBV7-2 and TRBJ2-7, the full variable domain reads GAGVSQSPSNKVTEKGKDVELRCDPISGHTALYWYRQSLGQGLEFLIYFQGNSAPDKSGLPSDRFSAERTGGSVSTLTIQRTQQEDSAVYLCASSQLAGGAEQYFGPGTRLTVT.

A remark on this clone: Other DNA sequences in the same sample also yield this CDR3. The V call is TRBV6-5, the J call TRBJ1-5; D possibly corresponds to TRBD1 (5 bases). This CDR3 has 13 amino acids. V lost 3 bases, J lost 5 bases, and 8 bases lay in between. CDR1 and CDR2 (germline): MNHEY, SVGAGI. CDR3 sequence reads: CASSYSRDQPQHF. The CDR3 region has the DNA TGTGCCAGCAGTTATAGCAGGGATCAGCCCCAGCATTTT.